This TCR beta chain came from a study of cytomegalovirus exposure and HLA in healthy donors. Regarding the study as a whole: The presence/absence work took it that sequencing depth was about the same across donors. Later analysis indicated greater clonal expansion among HLA-associated TCR beta chains than among equally common other chains. When a later analysis was performed, an Asian-associated ancestry cluster reportedly had fewer N-insertions than the roughly 690-donor mean.

A word on this clone: What it recognizes is unknown.

The PCR was carried out with 60 Vbeta primers and 13 Jbeta primers. Repertoires were generated with immunoSEQ multiplex PCR, while TCRdb's copy carries only in-frame clones and drops some. The repertoire includes 150,000 to 200,000 clones, around three quarters of them detected once, and 1.9% sits in the top ten. V dropped 1 base and J dropped 7 bases, with 11 bases sitting between them. CDR3 length: 13 amino acids. Germline CDR1 and CDR2: SGHRS and YFSETQ. The TCR originated in a man aged 25-45 years in good health and CMV-seronegative. Sequenced input: PBMCs. The chain carries TRBV5-1 and TRBJ1-1, with D perhaps matching TRBD1 (5 bases). For the CDR3, the DNA is TGCGCCAGCAGCTTGAGTCCAGGGTTTGAAGCTTTCTTT. It translates to CASSLSPGFEAFF.